This TCR beta chain comes out of a study of technical replicates of blood from a handful of donors. The V gene's germline CDR1 is SGHRS and CDR2 YFSETQ. CDR3 length: 15 amino acids. V gave up 0 bases and J gave up 3 bases, with 9 bases separating them. Here immunoSEQ multiplex PCR was the method, and the copy in TCRdb shows in-frame clones only, minus some. The top ten hold less than 0.3% of the sample, which has under 95,000 clones, around 94% seen once. The genes are TRBV5-1 and TRBJ2-2; D is perhaps TRBD2 (6 bases). Specimen: T cells isolated from PBMCs. This TCR was sampled from a human donor in good health. This CDR3 is CASSLASVDTGELFF. DNA of the CDR3: TGCGCCAGCAGCTTGGCTAGCGTGGACACCGGGGAGCTGTTTTTT.